These 16 T cell receptor beta chains were sequenced from one sample in a study of T-cell memory formation after mild COVID-19. TCRdb re-analysed the 5' RACE reads in MiXCR, keeping a single row per CDR3 protein. The profile shows roughly 310,000 distinct CDR3 sequences, around a sixth of them singletons. Sequenced: PBMCs or a T cell subset sorted from them (not recorded which). These receptors were taken from a man aged 18-30 years who had mild COVID-19 (a few samples of this study predate the infection). Cell type and time point are not known.

The chain carries TRBV11-2 and TRBJ2-2; D possibly matches TRBD1 or TRBD2 (6 bases each). This CDR3 spans 17 amino acids. The V and J ends lost 4 bases and 7 bases respectively, with 22 bases between them. CDR1 and CDR2 from the germline V gene are SGHAT and FQNNGV. The CDR3 region is CASSSAGAPRGNGELFF. CDR3 sequence (DNA): TGTGCCAGCAGCTCCGCAGGGGCCCCCCGGGGGAACGGGGAGCTGTTTTTT. The whole variable domain, filled in from reference TRBV11-2 and TRBJ2-2, reads EAGVAQSPRYKIIEKRQSVAFWCNPISGHATLYWYQQILGQGPKLLIQFQNNGVVDDSQLPKDRFSAERLKGVDSTLKIQPAKLEDSAVYLCASSSAGAPRGNGELFFGEGSRLTVL.

This clonotype was seen more than once but under ten times. This chain uses TRBV5-6 with TRBJ2-7; unclear D gene. Germline CDR1 is SGHDT and CDR2 is YYEEEE. The CDR3 has 13 amino acids. The ends were cut back, 1 base at V and 4 bases at J, with 9 bases in the middle. The CDR3 DNA is TGTGCCAGCAGCTTGTCCTCACTTTACGAGCAGTACGTC. Residues: CASSLSSLYEQYV.

This clonotype was seen at least ten times. This chain links TRBV11-2 with TRBJ2-7; tentatively, D is TRBD1 (5 bases). The CDR3 loop spans 12 amino acids. V gave up 5 bases and J gave up 4 bases, with 9 bases separating them. Germline V gene lookup returns CDR1 SGHAT and CDR2 FQNNGV. This CDR3 is CASSGQGYEQYV. DNA of the CDR3: TGTGCCAGCAGCGGGCAGGGTTACGAGCAGTACGTC.

This clonotype has more than one count but fewer than ten. The CDR3 DNA reads as TGCGCCAGCAGCCAAGGGCGAGGGGGCACAGATACGCAGTATTTT. Its translation is CASSQGRGGTDTQYF. The rearrangement links TRBV4-3 to TRBJ2-3; D tentatively reads TRBD1 or TRBD2 (5 bases each). From germline, CDR1 is LGHNA and CDR2 YSLEER. V was trimmed by 1 base and J by 1 base, leaving 9 bases between them. The CDR3 sequence is 15 residues long.

This rearrangement joins TRBV6-2 or TRBV6-3 to TRBJ2-7; tentative D call: TRBD1 (6 bases). The germline V gene has CDR1 MNHEY and CDR2 SVGEGT. The CDR3 has 15 amino acids. Between the trimmed V and J ends, which lost 6 bases and 0 bases, there was a span of 15 bases. The DNA for the CDR3 is TGTGCCAGCAGGCCCCGGGACATAACCTCCTACGAGCAGTACGTC. This encodes CASRPRDITSYEQYV.

The chain is built from TRBV5-8 and TRBJ1-5; D not resolved. Germline V lookup: CDR1 SGHTS, CDR2 YDEGEE. The length of the CDR3 is 15 residues. V lost 1 base and J 1 base, leaving 9 bases between the germline ends. The CDR3, as DNA: TGTGCCAGCAGCTTGTGGAAGGGCAGCAATCAGCCCCAGCATTTT. It specifies CASSLWKGSNQPQHF.

Written as DNA, the CDR3 is TGCGCCAGCAGCCCGACAGGGTGGACCGGGGAGCTGTTTTTT. Translated: CASSPTGWTGELFF. V is TRBV5-1 and J is TRBJ2-2; 7 positions match TRBD1. V shed 4 bases, J shed 5 bases, and the junction held 5 bases outside the gene matches. The CDR3 length is 14 residues. Per germline, CDR1 SGHRS and CDR2 YFSETQ.

This clonotype was seen at least ten times. The V and J genes are TRBV11-2 and TRBJ2-1, with a weak D call TRBD2 (6 bases). Germline CDR1 is SGHAT and CDR2 is FQNNGV. CDR3 length equals 18 residues. Trimming pared 6 bases from V and 0 bases from J, leaving 21 bases between. The CDR3 DNA reads TGTGCCAGCAGACCTCCTGCGGGGCTGGGGCGCTCCTACAATGAGCAGTTCTTC. Its protein is CASRPPAGLGRSYNEQFF.

The CDR3 DNA reads TGTGCCAGCAGGGGGGAGGGCCGGGGCACAGATACGCAGTATTTT. This sequence encodes CASRGEGRGTDTQYF. The V and J genes are TRBV7-2 and TRBJ2-3; TRBD2 aligns across 7 bases. Trimming took 6 bases from V and 1 from J; bases not matched to a gene: 7. The CDR3 spans 15 residues. Germline V gene lookup returns CDR1 SGHTA and CDR2 FQGNSA.

This rearrangement joins TRBV20-1 to TRBJ1-6, with 8 bases identical to TRBD1. The CDR3 contains 13 residues. Germline values: CDR1 DFQATT, CDR2 SNEGSKA (reference sequence). V lost 6 bases to trimming and J lost 7 bases; unmatched junction nucleotides: 5. Here the CDR3 DNA reads TGCAGTGCAGGACAGGGTGGCAATTCACCCCTCCACTTT. It yields the protein CSAGQGGNSPLHF.

The sample holds a few counts of this clonotype. The chain combines TRBV6-2 or TRBV6-3 with TRBJ2-1; TRBD2 might be the D (6 bases). Trimming removed 5 bases at V and 5 bases at J, with 16 bases between. Germline V gene lookup returns CDR1 MNHEY and CDR2 SVGEGT. This CDR3 region has 15 residues. The CDR3 sequence: CASSPWDSPNNEQFF. CDR3 coding DNA: TGTGCCAGCAGTCCCTGGGACTCGCCCAACAATGAGCAGTTCTTC.

The chain is built from TRBV5-1 and TRBJ2-3, with TRBD2 matching over 11 bases. Per germline, CDR1 SGHRS and CDR2 YFSETQ. The CDR3 extends over 16 amino acids. The V gene end was trimmed by 4 bases and the J gene end by 2 bases; junction bases not matched to a gene: 6. In DNA, the CDR3 is TGCGCCAGCAGCCCGGATAGCGGGGGGGCCACAGATACGCAGTATTTT. This gives the protein CASSPDSGGATDTQYF.

This clonotype has a count of ten or more. The chain employs TRBV7-9 and TRBJ2-7, with 7 bases aligning to TRBD1. V lost 5 bases and J lost 0; bases outside the gene matches: 1. The CDR3 sequence is 13 residues long. Germline V lookup: CDR1 SEHNR, CDR2 FQNEAQ (reference sequence). The CDR3 region has the DNA TGTGCCAGCAGCCGGACAGGCTCCTACGAGCAGTACGTC. Residues: CASSRTGSYEQYV.

The genes are TRBV7-6 and TRBJ2-6; D remains unclear. The ends were cut back, 9 bases at V and 4 bases at J, with 13 bases in the middle. This CDR3 region has 14 residues. From germline, CDR1 is SGHVS and CDR2 FNYEAQ. CDR3 sequence reads: CASTDALGANVLTF. CDR3 DNA: TGTGCCAGTACCGACGCTCTCGGGGCCAACGTCCTGACTTTC. Full variable domain (remainder filled in from reference TRBV7-6 and TRBJ2-6): GAGVSQSPRYKVTKRGQDVALRCDPISGHVSLYWYRQALGQGPEFLTYFNYEAQQDKSGLPNDRFSAERPEGSISTLTIQRTEQRDSAMYRCASTDALGANVLTFGAGSRLTVL.

The rearrangement links TRBV28 to TRBJ1-6; D is unclear. Germline CDR1 MDHEN, CDR2 SYDVKM. This CDR3 has 13 amino acids. The ends were cut back, 5 bases at V and 10 bases at J, with 12 bases in the middle. The CDR3 DNA reads TGTGCCAGCAGTGTGGCGGCGGGCTCACCCCTCCACTTT. Translated, it gives CASSVAAGSPLHF. The whole variable domain, remainder taken from reference TRBV28 and TRBJ1-6, is DVKVTQSSRYLVKRTGEKVFLECVQDMDHENMFWYRQDPGLGLRLIYFSYDVKMKEKGDIPEGYSVSREKKERFSLILESASTNQTSMYLCASSVAAGSPLHFGNGTRLTVT.

In this sample, this clonotype turned up a few times. The CDR3 nucleotides read TGTGCCACCGGGACCTACGAGCAGTACGTC. It yields the protein CATGTYEQYV. The chain recombines TRBV6-1 with TRBJ2-7; TRBD2 is a possible D gene (5 bases). CDR3 size: 10 residues. Per the germline V gene, CDR1 is MNHNS and CDR2 is SASEGT. V dropped 10 bases and J dropped 2 bases, with 6 bases sitting between them.